These T cell receptor beta chains were read from a single sample in a study of response to subunit inactivated influenza vaccine. TCRdb reprocessed the RT-PCR reads via MiXCR and lists one record per CDR3 protein. The sample has about 620,000 distinct CDR3 sequences; about 10% are singletons. This specimen was PBMCs from blood, taken on the day of vaccination. These TCRs come from a man over 45 who received an inactivated influenza vaccine. The CDR3 runs from the conserved cysteine through the conserved F or W. A D gene is named only where the DNA matches it firmly. Clone size appears in some rows only: once, few, many, or a class for an expanded clone.

clone_size,j_call,v_call,cdr3_length,d_call,cdr3_nt,cdr3_aa
few,TRBJ2-7,TRBV7-2,14,TRBD2,TGTGCCAGCAGCCCCACTTCCAGCGGGGGGGAACAGTACTTC,CASSPTSSGGEQYF
NA,TRBJ2-5,TRBV29-1,14,TRBD2,TGCAGCGTTGAAGAAGGCGGGAGGGGGGAGACCCAGTACTTC,CSVEEGGRGETQYF
few,TRBJ2-2,TRBV6-5,15,TRBD2,TGTGCCAGCAGTTGGACTAGCGGGGATACCGGGGAGCTGTTTTTT,CASSWTSGDTGELFF
many,TRBJ2-3,TRBV5-1,16,TRBD2,TGCGCCAGCAGCCTGGGACTAGCGGGAGCGACAGATACGCAGTATTTT,CASSLGLAGATDTQYF
few,TRBJ2-3,TRBV29-1,12,NA,TGCAGCGTTGTCCCAGGGGCAGATACGCAGTATTTT,CSVVPGADTQYF
many,TRBJ2-1,TRBV5-1,17,TRBD2,TGCGCCAGCAGCCGAGGTTGGGGACTAGCGGGAAAGAATGAGCAGTTCTTC,CASSRGWGLAGKNEQFF
NA,TRBJ2-2,TRBV20-1,17,TRBD2,TGCAGTGCTAGAGGGTGGGGACTAGCGGTCCCGACCGGGGAGCTGTTTTTT,CSARGWGLAVPTGELFF
few,TRBJ1-5,TRBV12-3/TRBV12-4,15,NA,TGTGCCAGCAGTTTAACACCCGATCGCAATCAGCCCCAGCATTTT,CASSLTPDRNQPQHF
NA,TRBJ2-5,TRBV5-1,16,TRBD1,TGCGCCAGCAGCTCTAACGGACAGGGAGGTTGGGAGACCCAGTACTTC,CASSSNGQGGWETQYF
NA,TRBJ2-1,TRBV5-1,14,NA,TGCGCCAGCAGCTTGAGAAGGACTAACAATGAGCAGTTCTTC,CASSLRRTNNEQFF
NA,TRBJ2-6,TRBV24-1,17,NA,TGTGCCACCAGTGAATCTTTCTCAAGTGCTGGGGCCAACGTCCTGACTTTC,CATSESFSSAGANVLTF
NA,TRBJ2-7,TRBV29-1,15,TRBD1,TGCAGCGTTGGAGGGGGCGTTACAGGGACCGGCGAGCAGTACTTC,CSVGGGVTGTGEQYF
NA,TRBJ2-3,TRBV29-1,15,NA,TGCAGCGTTGAAGGCCGAGGAATGGGCCCAGATACGCAGTATTTT,CSVEGRGMGPDTQYF
few,TRBJ2-1,TRBV3-1,15,NA,TGTGCCAGCAGCCAAGTTCGAGGGGCCTACAATGAGCAGTTCTTC,CASSQVRGAYNEQFF
NA,TRBJ2-2,TRBV30,17,NA,TGTGCCTGGATATCCAGGGGGGCCGGGTTAAACACCGGGGAGCTGTTTTTT,CAWISRGAGLNTGELFF
few,TRBJ2-2,TRBV5-1,15,TRBD2,TGCGCCAGCAGGTGGACTAGCATGTCCACCGGGGAGCTGTTTTTT,CASRWTSMSTGELFF
NA,TRBJ2-6,TRBV6-1,18,TRBD1,TGTGCCAGCAGCCCCTTCGGACAGGGTTGGACTGGGGCCAACGTCCTGACTTTC,CASSPFGQGWTGANVLTF
many,TRBJ2-3,TRBV9,16,TRBD2,TGTGCCAGCAGCGCAGGGCTAGCGGGGCGCACAGATACGCAGTATTTT,CASSAGLAGRTDTQYF
NA,TRBJ2-7,TRBV6-5,15,NA,TGTGCCAGCAGTTACTCCTGGACAGCCTTCTACGAGCAGTACTTC,CASSYSWTAFYEQYF
NA,TRBJ1-5,TRBV27,14,NA,TGTGCCAGCAGTTCCACGGGTCTCAATCAGCCCCAGCATTTT,CASSSTGLNQPQHF
NA,TRBJ1-4,TRBV7-8,13,NA,TGTGCCAGCAGCTTAGTTCTGAGAGAAAAACTGTTTTTT,CASSLVLREKLFF
NA,TRBJ2-5,TRBV11-2,13,NA,TGTGCCAGCAGCTTAGAAGTTGTCGAGACCCAGTACTTC,CASSLEVVETQYF